The 18 T cell receptor beta chains presented below share a single source sample, sequenced in a study of identical twins. TCRdb re-called the 5' RACE reads through MiXCR, storing one row per CDR3 protein. The data hold about 690,000 distinct CDR3 sequences, with over 5% observed a single time. Input material: naive T cells sorted from blood. The source is a young man in good health.

This clonotype was observed at least ten times. The chain carries TRBV5-8 and TRBJ2-5; D unresolved. Per the germline V gene, CDR1 is SGHTS and CDR2 is YDEGEE. CDR3 length: 13 amino acids. The V end was cut by 7 bases, the J end by 2 bases, with 12 bases between. This chain's CDR3 is CASEADVQETQYF. In DNA form, the CDR3 reads TGTGCCAGCGAGGCGGACGTTCAAGAGACCCAGTACTTC.

The rearrangement joins TRBV7-8 to TRBJ2-1; 9 positions agree with TRBD2. The CDR3 sequence is 16 residues long. The ends lost 6 bases at V and 0 bases at J; junction bases unmatched: 6. CDR1 and CDR2 (germline): SGHVS, FQNEAQ. CDR3: CASRRLSGSSYNEQFF. CDR3 sequence (DNA): TGTGCCAGCAGGAGACTTAGCGGGAGCTCCTACAATGAGCAGTTCTTC.

The chain employs TRBV20-1 and TRBJ2-2; D perhaps matches TRBD1 (6 bases). The germline V and J ends were trimmed by 3 bases and 10 bases, with 9 bases remaining between them. CDR1 and CDR2 (germline): DFQATT, SNEGSKA (reference sequence). This CDR3 is 11 amino acids long. CDR3 sequence: CSASYREELFF. DNA for the CDR3: TGCAGTGCTAGTTACAGGGAGGAGCTGTTTTTT.

This clonotype was found many times. The chain is built from TRBV6-5 and TRBJ2-7; possibly TRBD1 for D (5 bases). The CDR3 has 14 residues. Trimming removed 0 bases at V and 4 bases at J, with 10 bases between. Germline-derived CDR1 and CDR2 are MNHEY and SVGAGI. The CDR3 nucleotides are TGTGCCAGCAGTTACTCGAAGGCAGGGTACGAGCAGTACGTC. This gives the protein CASSYSKAGYEQYV.

Many counts were recorded for this clonotype. The chain uses TRBV29-1 and TRBJ2-3, with TRBD1 matching over 7 bases. There are 15 residues in the CDR3. The junction had 11 bases not matched to a gene; V was cut back by 7 bases and J by 1 base. CDR1 is SQVTM and CDR2 is ANQGSEA in the germline V gene. DNA of the CDR3: TGCAGCGCCGCCGGGACAGTAAAAGGCACAGATACGCAGTATTTT. Amino acids: CSAAGTVKGTDTQYF.

This chain uses TRBV28 with TRBJ2-7; D call uncertain. The V gene's germline CDR1 is MDHEN and CDR2 SYDVKM. V lost 6 bases and J lost 6, with 18 bases in between. CDR3 length: 14 residues. CDR3 DNA: TGTGCCAGCAGGGCCGGCTCAAACCCAGGCGAGCAGTACTTC. It is translated as CASRAGSNPGEQYF.

This clonotype showed up just a few times. J is TRBJ2-6 and V is TRBV29-1; TRBD1 agrees at 10 bases. Germline V gene lookup returns CDR1 SQVTM and CDR2 ANQGSEA. J gave up 0 bases and V 8 bases, and 7 bases lay outside the gene matches. The length of the CDR3 is 16 residues. This chain's CDR3 is CSITGTGVSGANVLTF. CDR3 in DNA: TGCAGCATAACCGGGACAGGGGTCTCTGGGGCCAACGTCCTGACTTTC.

This clonotype was recorded at least ten times. V usage is TRBV5-1 and J usage is TRBJ2-4; 7 bases agree with TRBD1. The germline V gene encodes CDR1 SGHRS and CDR2 YFSETQ. There are 15 residues in the CDR3. Germline trimming cut 4 bases from V and 2 bases from J; bases unmatched to any gene: 6. The CDR3 DNA sequence: TGCGCCAGCAGCCCGAAGACAGGGACCAAAAACATTCAGTACTTC. This encodes CASSPKTGTKNIQYF.

There are many counts of this clonotype. The chain carries TRBV4-3 and TRBJ2-1; TRBD2 aligns across 7 bases. The length of the CDR3 is 17 residues. The V and J ends lost 0 bases and 9 bases, in that order; junction bases with no gene match: 14. Germline V gene lookup returns CDR1 LGHNA and CDR2 YSLEER. The CDR3 protein is CASSQDPYAGVLTEQFF. In nucleotides, the CDR3 is TGCGCCAGCAGCCAAGATCCCTACGCGGGAGTCCTAACTGAGCAGTTCTTC.

This rearrangement joins TRBV20-1 to TRBJ2-7; 7 bases agree with TRBD1. The CDR3 has 13 amino acids. CDR1 is DFQATT, CDR2 SNEGSKA, per germline (reference sequence). After removal of 4 bases from V and 2 bases from J, the junction contained 5 bases not matched to a gene. CDR3: CSATPGQTYEQYF. The CDR3 nucleotides are TGCAGTGCTACCCCGGGACAGACCTACGAGCAGTACTTC.

This clonotype has a handful of counts. The chain joins TRBV6-1 to TRBJ2-1; D is ambiguous. V lost 3 bases and J lost 9, with 3 bases in between. This CDR3 contains 10 residues. Germline CDR1 and CDR2: MNHNS and SASEGT. CDR3 sequence reads: CASSEFEQFF. DNA of the CDR3: TGTGCCAGCAGTGAGTTTGAGCAGTTCTTC.

The sample holds many counts of this clonotype. J is TRBJ1-5 and V is TRBV12-3 or TRBV12-4, with a possible D match to TRBD1 (5 bases). V was shortened by 3 bases and J by 5 bases, with 11 bases between the two germline ends. The CDR3 is 14 residues long. CDR3 sequence: CASSLSQTDQPQHF. In DNA form, the CDR3 reads TGTGCCAGCAGTTTGTCCCAGACAGATCAGCCCCAGCATTTT.

About this clonotype itself: The conserved closing phenylalanine or tryptophan is absent in this CDR3, likely reflecting a read error. This rearrangement joins TRBV11-2 to TRBJ2-1; D gene ambiguous. CDR1 and CDR2 from the germline V gene are SGHAT and FQNNGV. The CDR3 runs to 15 residues. The V and J ends lost 5 bases and 5 bases respectively, with 16 bases between them. CDR3 coding DNA: TGTGCCAGCAGCCAACCGGGTCTACGCCACAATGAGCAGTTCTCC. The encoded protein is CASSQPGLRHNEQFS.

This clonotype was counted at least ten times. The gene calls are TRBV12-3 or TRBV12-4 and TRBJ1-1; D is possibly TRBD1 (5 bases). The CDR3 is 14 amino acids. Trimming removed 6 bases at V and 5 bases at J, with 16 bases between. DNA of the CDR3: TGTGCCAGCAGCCCCCGGGGGGGAGGAACTGAAGCTTTCTTT. Translation gives CASSPRGGGTEAFF.

This clonotype was counted ten times or more. The chain combines TRBV5-1 with TRBJ2-7, with TRBD2 identical over 7 bases. The CDR3 length is 17 residues. The germline V gene encodes CDR1 SGHRS and CDR2 YFSETQ. V lost 0 bases and J lost 1; bases outside the gene matches: 10. Here the CDR3 DNA reads TGCGCCAGCAGCTTGGCCGGCGGGAGAGTGGATTCCTACGAGCAGTACGTC. Translating gives CASSLAGGRVDSYEQYV.

This clonotype was seen repeatedly, ten times or more. The V call is TRBV27, the J call TRBJ1-1, with 10 nucleotides matching TRBD1. CDR1 MNHEY and CDR2 SMNVEV come from the germline V gene (reference sequence). The trim removed 5 bases at V and 7 bases at J, leaving 4 bases unmatched. The CDR3 contains 13 residues. The CDR3 spells CASSLDRGVEAFF. As DNA, the CDR3 is TGTGCCAGCAGTCTGGACAGGGGGGTTGAAGCTTTCTTT.

This clonotype was seen a few times. V gene TRBV12-3 or TRBV12-4 combines with J gene TRBJ1-4; TRBD1 aligns across 9 bases. This CDR3 spans 16 amino acids. The junction had 6 bases not matched to a gene; V was cut back by 2 bases and J by 5 bases. The CDR3 DNA is TGTGCCAGCAGTTTAACCCTGGGACAGGGAAATGAAAAACTGTTTTTT. Its translation: CASSLTLGQGNEKLFF.

The chain joins TRBV19 to TRBJ1-1, with 7 bases that match TRBD1. The CDR3 extends over 13 amino acids. Germline V gene lookup returns CDR1 LNHDA and CDR2 SQIVND (reference sequence). J gave up 3 bases and V 7 bases, and 5 bases lay outside the gene matches. CDR3 protein: CASTTGSYTEAFF. The CDR3 coding sequence is TGTGCCAGTACGACAGGGTCCTACACTGAAGCTTTCTTT.